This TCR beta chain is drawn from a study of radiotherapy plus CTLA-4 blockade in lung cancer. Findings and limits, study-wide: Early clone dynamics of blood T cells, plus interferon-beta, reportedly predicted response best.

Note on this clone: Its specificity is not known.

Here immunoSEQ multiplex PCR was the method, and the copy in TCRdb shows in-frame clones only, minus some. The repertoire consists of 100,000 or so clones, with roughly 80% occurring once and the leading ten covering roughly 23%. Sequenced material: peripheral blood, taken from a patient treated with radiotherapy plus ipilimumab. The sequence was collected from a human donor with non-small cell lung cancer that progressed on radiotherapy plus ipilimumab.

The DNA for the CDR3 is TGTGCCAGCAGTTTAAGGCTGGGGGTCGACAGGGGGCTAGGGCAGCCCCAGCATTTT. Its translation: CASSLRLGVDRGLGQPQHF. The chain carries TRBV28 and TRBJ1-5, with 10 bases that match TRBD1. V gave up 2 bases and J gave up 7 bases; unmatched junction bases: 17. The CDR3 has 19 residues. Germline-derived CDR1 and CDR2 are MDHEN and SYDVKM.